This T cell receptor beta chain derives from a study of cytomegalovirus exposure and HLA in healthy donors. Germline values: CDR1 SGHTA, CDR2 FQGNSA. Trimming took 4 bases from V and 7 from J; bases not matched to a gene: 4. The CDR3 contains 13 residues. This clone was detected a few times. The PCR contained 60 Vbeta and 13 Jbeta primers. Measured with immunoSEQ multiplex PCR; TCRdb has only the in-frame clones, and not every one. The sample comprises around 130,000 clones, about 8% of which are singletons, and approximately 6.6% rests with the top ten. V gene TRBV7-2 combines with J gene TRBJ2-4; 7 nucleotides match TRBD2. Material for sequencing was PBMCs. The receptor was isolated from a woman in her forties in good health and CMV-seropositive. CDR3 protein: CASSWGGGNIQYF. The CDR3 DNA is TGTGCCAGCAGCTGGGGGGGTGGGAACATTCAGTACTTC.